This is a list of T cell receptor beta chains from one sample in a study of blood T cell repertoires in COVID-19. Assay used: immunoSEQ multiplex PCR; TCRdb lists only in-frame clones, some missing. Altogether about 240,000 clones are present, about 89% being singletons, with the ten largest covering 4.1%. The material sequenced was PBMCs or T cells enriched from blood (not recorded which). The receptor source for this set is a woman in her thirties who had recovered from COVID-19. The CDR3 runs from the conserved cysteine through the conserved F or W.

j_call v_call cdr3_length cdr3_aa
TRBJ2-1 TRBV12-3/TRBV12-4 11 CASSSQDEQFF
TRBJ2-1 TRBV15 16 CATSGGLADSYNEQFF
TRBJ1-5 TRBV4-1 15 CASSQVVGGNQPQHF
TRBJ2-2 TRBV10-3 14 CAIRTGQDTGELFF
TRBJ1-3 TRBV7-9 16 CAAQEGVQHSGNTIYF
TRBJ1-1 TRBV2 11 CASNPGQEAFF
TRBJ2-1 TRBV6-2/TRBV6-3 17 CASSYLLGGYSYNEQFF
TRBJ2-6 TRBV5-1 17 CASSLGQGGGGANVLTF
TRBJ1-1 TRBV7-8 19 CASSLAGALTSGLNTEAFF
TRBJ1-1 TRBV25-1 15 CASSAGDRGSTEAFF
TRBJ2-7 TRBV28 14 CASSLSGRAFEQYF
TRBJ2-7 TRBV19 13 CASSMDRDVEQYF
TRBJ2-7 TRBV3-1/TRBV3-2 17 CASSFSRLAALTYEQYF
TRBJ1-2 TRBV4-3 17 CASSQDRGTGDNYGYTF
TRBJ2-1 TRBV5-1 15 CASSIGQGPYNEQFF
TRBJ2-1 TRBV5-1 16 CASSLLTNLGGSEQFF
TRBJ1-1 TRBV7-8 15 CASTSSRGLGTEAFF
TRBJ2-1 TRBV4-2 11 CASSLPDEQFF
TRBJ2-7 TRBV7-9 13 CASSSRQVGEQYF
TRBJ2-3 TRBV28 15 CASSLGGRAGDTQYF
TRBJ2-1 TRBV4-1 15 CASSRLAGGYNEQFF
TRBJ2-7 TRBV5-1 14 CASDSGEIRGEQYF
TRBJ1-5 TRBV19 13 CASRATGYQPQHF
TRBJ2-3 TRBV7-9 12 CASTFSADTQYF
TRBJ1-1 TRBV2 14 CASISGRMNTEAFF
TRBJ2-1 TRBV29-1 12 CSVDRTGTQQFF
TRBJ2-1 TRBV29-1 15 CSVEVPGRRYNEQFF
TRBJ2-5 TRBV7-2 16 CASSIGTSGYQETQYF
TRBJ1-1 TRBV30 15 CAWSVDGVRHTEAFF
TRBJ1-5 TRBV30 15 CAWSVAGRSNQPQHF
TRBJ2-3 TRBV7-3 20 CASSLRGVSREGPSTDTQYF
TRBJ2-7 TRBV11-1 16 CASSHSDRSPTTEQYF
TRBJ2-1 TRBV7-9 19 CASSFRTDWREGSADEQFF